The clone carrying this T cell receptor beta chain has more than one count but fewer than ten. No antigen is known for it. The data derive from a study of T cells after yellow fever vaccination. General study findings and limits: Most primary-vaccination clones reappeared after the booster (about 95% CD4, about 88% CD8).

In germline, CDR1 is SEHNR, CDR2 FQNEAQ (reference sequence). This CDR3 contains 15 residues. V gave up 4 bases and J gave up 3 bases; unmatched junction bases: 3. A process of 5'RACE template switching, which added a universal primer site and UMIs, was used to make TCR cDNA. Via MiXCR, TCRdb re-called the 5' RACE reads, giving one row per CDR3 protein. Here the sample spans about 320,000 distinct CDR3 sequences, around 10% being singletons. The receptor's source is a man between 18 and 29 years old who received the YFV17D yellow fever vaccine. This specimen consisted of CD4+ T cells sorted from PBMCs, obtained 45 days after the yellow fever booster vaccination. The chain is built from TRBV7-9 and TRBJ2-1; 10 bases fit TRBD1. The CDR3 is CASSSGTGDYNEQFF. For the CDR3, the DNA is TGTGCCAGCAGCTCCGGGACAGGGGACTACAATGAGCAGTTCTTC.